The rows below give T cell receptor beta chains drawn from one sample of a study of OX40 agonist ivuxolimab in advanced cancers. The protocol was immunoSEQ multiplex PCR, while the TCRdb copy is restricted to in-frame clones and leaves out a portion. The table lists around 65,000 clones, about 89% of them singletons. Sequences were derived from CD4+ or CD8+ T cells sorted from blood, sampled in a trial of the OX40 agonist ivuxolimab. Source of these receptors: an adult with an advanced solid tumor such as melanoma, head and neck, liver or kidney cancer. The CDR3 runs from the conserved cysteine through the conserved F or W. A D gene is named only where the DNA matches it firmly.

CDR3	D	V	J
CSVEEGREDGELFF	.	TRBV29-1	TRBJ2-2
CASSLAPGQGYGYTF	TRBD1	TRBV7-9	TRBJ1-2
CASSLVGFSNQPQHF	.	TRBV28	TRBJ1-5
CATSRDTGNTGELFF	.	TRBV15	TRBJ2-2
CASSFGTSGANVLTF	.	TRBV7-3	TRBJ2-6
CASSQDPERNEQFF	.	TRBV4-3	TRBJ2-1
CASSLRGIGTDTQYF	.	TRBV25-1	TRBJ2-3
CASSPESEITDTQYF	.	TRBV18	TRBJ2-3
CASSQDVRTDSNQPQHF	.	TRBV4-3	TRBJ1-5
CASSVDGQGGNTIYF	.	TRBV9	TRBJ1-3
CASSLVIRGEQYF	.	TRBV5-6	TRBJ2-7
CASSLMMGGGRGYEQYF	TRBD2	TRBV7-9	TRBJ2-7
CATSFRTGDHEQFF	TRBD1	TRBV15	TRBJ2-1
CASTSQTGLAALEQYF	TRBD2	TRBV2	TRBJ2-7
CASSPGTENTEAFF	.	TRBV7-3	TRBJ1-1
CASSPDFQETQYF	.	TRBV7-9	TRBJ2-5
CASSQTGQLMNTEAFF	TRBD1	TRBV4-2	TRBJ1-1
CASSVEDLAYNEQFF	.	TRBV6-1	TRBJ2-1
CASSAEGEVYEQYF	.	TRBV2	TRBJ2-7
CASSRGAEAFF	.	TRBV19	TRBJ1-1
CASSLKGAGGNEQFF	TRBD2	TRBV28	TRBJ2-1
CASSQDRAGGQNNEQFF	TRBD2	TRBV4-3	TRBJ2-1
CASSQGTANEQFF	.	TRBV4-2	TRBJ2-1
CASSESGGYQPQHF	TRBD1	TRBV9	TRBJ1-5
CASSLGDTINYGYTF	.	TRBV5-6	TRBJ1-2
CASSLRDADEQYF	.	TRBV5-6	TRBJ2-7
CASSEEGWNNEQFF	.	TRBV25-1	TRBJ2-1
CASSYSDGMEQYF	.	TRBV6-5	TRBJ2-7
CASSKEAGPETQYF	.	TRBV11-3	TRBJ2-5
CASSPGLAGDPPMADTQYF	TRBD2	TRBV7-9	TRBJ2-3
CASRITGTGSTEAFF	TRBD1	TRBV19	TRBJ1-1
CASSYGGELFF	.	TRBV6-5	TRBJ2-2
CASSLESRVFQETQYF	.	TRBV5-6	TRBJ2-5
CASSLVLREKLFF	.	TRBV7-8	TRBJ1-4
CASTDSINSPLHF	.	TRBV27	TRBJ1-6
CASSLGQSNAGANVLTF	.	TRBV7-9	TRBJ2-6
CASSLAGGSTDTQYF	.	TRBV5-1	TRBJ2-3
CASSVVSGSYNEQFF	TRBD2	TRBV9	TRBJ2-1
CASTKGQLAEEQYF	.	TRBV7-9	TRBJ2-7
CASSLVGTSLTDTQYF	TRBD2	TRBV28	TRBJ2-3
CASSEFLDLQEPGNTIYF	.	TRBV2	TRBJ1-3
CASSLSPPRREAFF	.	TRBV28	TRBJ1-1
CASSTATGRRNEQYF	.	TRBV5-4	TRBJ2-7
CASSLVTGGFGEQYF	TRBD1	TRBV5-6	TRBJ2-7